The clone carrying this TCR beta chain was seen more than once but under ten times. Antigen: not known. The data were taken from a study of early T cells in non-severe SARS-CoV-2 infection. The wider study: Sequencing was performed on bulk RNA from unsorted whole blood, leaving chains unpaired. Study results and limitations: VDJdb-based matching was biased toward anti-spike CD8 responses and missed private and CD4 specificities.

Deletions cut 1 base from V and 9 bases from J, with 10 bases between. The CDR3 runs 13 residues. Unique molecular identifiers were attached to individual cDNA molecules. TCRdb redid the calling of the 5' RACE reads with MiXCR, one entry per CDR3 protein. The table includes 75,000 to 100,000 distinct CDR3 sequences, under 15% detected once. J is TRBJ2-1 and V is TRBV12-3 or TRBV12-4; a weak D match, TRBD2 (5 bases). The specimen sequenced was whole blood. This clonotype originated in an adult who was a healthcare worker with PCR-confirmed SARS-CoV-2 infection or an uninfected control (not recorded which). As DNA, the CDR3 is TGTGCCAGCAGTTTAGAGTTCGGGATTGAGCAGTTCTTC. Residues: CASSLEFGIEQFF.